The clone carrying this T cell receptor beta chain has only a few counts. The data are from a study of identical twins. Germline-derived CDR1 and CDR2 are LGHNA and YSLEER. This CDR3 has 14 amino acids. With 3 bases clipped from V and 4 bases from J, the junction kept 2 bases outside the gene matches. Via MiXCR, TCRdb re-called the 5' RACE reads, giving one row per CDR3 protein. The repertoire consists of approximately 700,000 distinct CDR3 sequences, with roughly 18% occurring once and the leading ten covering around 13%. The same specimen was also included in a second study, on T cells expressing NK-cell markers. As that study records: Source material for TCR beta repertoires consisted of sorted CD3+CD56+NKG2C+, CD3+CD56+NKG2C- and CD3+CD56-NKG2C+ T cells.

The sample taken for sequencing was PBMCs. The chain uses TRBV4-3 and TRBJ2-2; 7 nucleotides match TRBD2. This TCR was recovered from a woman aged 18-29 years in good health. CDR3 amino acids: CASSQRLATGELFF. The CDR3, as DNA: TGCGCCAGCAGCCAGCGACTAGCCACCGGGGAGCTGTTTTTT.